Each of the 18 T cell receptor beta chains below was sequenced from the same sample in a study of blood T cell repertoires in COVID-19. Only in-frame clones appear in the TCRdb table, and some are missing; sequencing was by immunoSEQ multiplex PCR. Among a few hundred thousand clones listed, around four fifths were seen once. Sequencing was carried out using PBMCs or T cells enriched from blood (not recorded which). The source of these receptors is a man between 35 and 55 years old who had recovered from COVID-19.

The DNA of the CDR3 is TGCAGCGTTGAAGATGGGGAGGGAGGTTCCTACAATGAGCAGTTCTTC. It yields the protein CSVEDGEGGSYNEQFF. This sequence joins TRBV29-1 and TRBJ2-1; TRBD2 agrees at 7 bases. The CDR3 runs to 16 residues. The V gene end was trimmed by 0 bases and the J gene end by 1 base; junction bases not matched to a gene: 6. CDR1 and CDR2 (germline): SQVTM, ANQGSEA.

The V and J genes are TRBV4-2 and TRBJ2-7; D not resolved. V was shortened by 1 base and J by 2 bases, with 9 bases between the two germline ends. The CDR3 extends over 14 amino acids. From germline, CDR1 is LGHNA and CDR2 YNFKEQ. CDR3 region: CASSQGVSAYEQYF. In nucleotides, the CDR3 is TGTGCCAGCAGCCAAGGGGTCAGCGCCTACGAGCAGTACTTC.

This chain connects TRBV4-3 to TRBJ1-2, with 11 bases aligning to TRBD1. Trimming cost V 4 bases and J 8 bases; bases outside gene matches: 15. Germline V gene lookup returns CDR1 LGHNA and CDR2 YSLEER. CDR3 size: 17 residues. The CDR3 spells CASSPGQGAADIRGYTF. CDR3 nucleotide sequence: TGCGCCAGCAGCCCCGGACAGGGGGCGGCGGATATCAGAGGCTACACCTTC.

The V gene is TRBV19, the J gene TRBJ1-5, with 7 positions matching TRBD1. The CDR3 consists of 16 residues. The germline V gene encodes CDR1 LNHDA and CDR2 SQIVND (reference sequence). V lost 6 bases and J lost 4; bases outside the gene matches: 12. In DNA form, the CDR3 reads TGTGCCAGTAGGCATGCAGGGGGGAGAGGGAATCAGCCCCAGCATTTT. Translated: CASRHAGGRGNQPQHF.

J is TRBJ1-1 and V is TRBV19; no clear D gene. V was clipped by 5 bases and J by 5 bases, with 12 bases between them. CDR3 size: 13 residues. Germline lookup yields CDR1 LNHDA and CDR2 SQIVND (reference sequence). CDR3 sequence: CASSDQSGTEAFF. The CDR3 DNA reads TGTGCCAGTAGTGACCAGAGCGGGACTGAAGCTTTCTTT.

J is TRBJ1-1 and V is TRBV29-1; D is unclear. The CDR3 covers 15 residues. Germline V gene sequence: CDR1 SQVTM, CDR2 ANQGSEA. V lost 5 bases to trimming and J lost 2 bases, with 18 bases between them. DNA of the CDR3: TGCAGCGTTTGGCTCCCCCGCGGATCCAACACTGAAGCTTTCTTT. This encodes CSVWLPRGSNTEAFF.

The chain is built from TRBV7-9 and TRBJ2-7, with D possibly being TRBD2 (7 bases). Trimming left V 5 bases short and J 5 bases short, with 19 bases between. CDR3 length equals 15 residues. Germline V lookup: CDR1 SEHNR, CDR2 FQNEAQ (reference sequence). In nucleotides, the CDR3 is TGTGCCAGCAGCCACCGAGGGGGGGTGGGGAACGAGCAGTACTTC. It yields the protein CASSHRGGVGNEQYF.

The J gene is TRBJ2-5, the V gene TRBV28, with D possibly being TRBD2 (5 bases). The CDR3 is 15 residues long. Germline CDR1 MDHEN, CDR2 SYDVKM. The V end lost 1 base, the J end lost 1 base, and 10 bases lay between the germline ends. The CDR3 coding sequence is TGTGCCAGCAGTTTATTAACGGGAAGCCAAGAGACCCAGTACTTC. This encodes CASSLLTGSQETQYF.

The rearrangement links TRBV6-5 to TRBJ1-1, with D possibly TRBD1 on 6 matching bases. CDR3 length equals 15 residues. V was cut by 7 bases and J by 6 bases, with 21 bases left in between. Germline lookup yields CDR1 MNHEY and CDR2 SVGAGI. Written as DNA, the CDR3 is TGTGCCAGCACTAACCCTGGGGGGGGGCCCTCTGAAGCTTTCTTT. Amino acid sequence: CASTNPGGGPSEAFF.

This clone was seen a single time. This chain joins TRBV30 and TRBJ1-4; 9 bases agree with TRBD1. The CDR3 covers 17 residues. From germline, CDR1 is GTSNPN and CDR2 SVGIG (reference sequence). J was trimmed by 8 bases and V by 0 bases; bases with no gene match: 13. The CDR3 bases are TGTGCCTGGAGTGTAACAATTTTTGGGACAGGGACCGAAAAACTGTTTTTT. This gives the protein CAWSVTIFGTGTEKLFF.

CDR3 protein: CAIKDRGDTGELFF. DNA for the CDR3: TGTGCCATCAAGGACAGAGGGGACACCGGGGAGCTGTTTTTT. The V and J genes are TRBV10-3 and TRBJ2-2; possibly TRBD1 for D (6 bases). The ends were cut back, 7 bases at V and 3 bases at J, with 12 bases in the middle. CDR3 length equals 14 residues. Per germline, CDR1 ENHRY and CDR2 SYGVKD.

A few counts support this clone. The V gene is TRBV12-3 or TRBV12-4, the J gene TRBJ1-1; D might be TRBD1 (5 bases). The CDR3 has 13 amino acids. Trimming cost V 3 bases and J 3 bases, with 8 bases left between them. The CDR3 loop reads CASSLNRHTEAFF. The CDR3 bases are TGTGCCAGCAGTTTGAACAGGCACACTGAAGCTTTCTTT.

V is TRBV7-9 and J is TRBJ1-2; TRBD1 aligns across 8 bases. The CDR3 is made up of 13 amino acids. Trimming cost V 7 bases and J 1 base; bases outside gene matches: 2. CDR1 is SEHNR and CDR2 is FQNEAQ in the germline V gene (reference sequence). CDR3 coding DNA: TGTGCCAGCACGACAGGGGATAACTATGGCTACACCTTC. It codes for CASTTGDNYGYTF.

The chain uses TRBV7-2 and TRBJ2-7; 10 bases are a match to TRBD1. CDR1 is SGHTA, CDR2 FQGNSA, per germline. V was pared by 5 bases and J by 7 bases, with 8 bases of the junction left unmatched. CDR3 length: 14 amino acids. In nucleotides, the CDR3 is TGTGCCAGCAGCGTCGACAGGGGGCTTGGAGAGCAGTACTTC. Encoded protein: CASSVDRGLGEQYF.

The sample holds one count of this clone. The chain employs TRBV5-1 and TRBJ2-2; D is ambiguous. Deletions cut 2 bases from V and 1 base from J, with 12 bases between. Per germline, CDR1 SGHRS and CDR2 YFSETQ. This CDR3 comprises 16 residues. The CDR3 DNA is TGCGCCAGCAGCTTTTCTGCGACACTGAACACCGGGGAGCTGTTTTTT. Translated, it gives CASSFSATLNTGELFF.

This chain joins TRBV15 and TRBJ2-4; unclear D gene. There are 12 residues in the CDR3. Per the germline V gene, CDR1 is LNHNV and CDR2 is YYDKDF (reference sequence). V dropped 0 bases and J dropped 13 bases, with 10 bases sitting between them. DNA for the CDR3: TGTGCCACCAGCAGAGATTTATCAGTACAGTACTTC. Amino acid sequence: CATSRDLSVQYF.

This clone was seen a few times. The rearrangement uses TRBV24-1 and TRBJ1-1; TRBD1 might be the D (5 bases). Germline CDR1 and CDR2: KGHDR and SFDVKD. V was clipped by 4 bases and J by 5 bases, with 25 bases between them. The CDR3 is 18 amino acids. The CDR3 region has the DNA TGTGCCACCAGTGACACCCCAAGGGGTCGAGGTTTCATTACTGAAGCTTTCTTT. It specifies CATSDTPRGRGFITEAFF.

This rearrangement joins TRBV5-6 to TRBJ1-6; D ambiguous. The CDR3 sequence is 16 residues long. Germline values: CDR1 SGHDT, CDR2 YYEEEE. V was trimmed by 0 bases and J by 0 bases, leaving 7 bases between them. CDR3 bases: TGTGCCAGCAGCTTGGATCCGAGCTCCTATAATTCACCCCTCCACTTT. Translation: CASSLDPSSYNSPLHF. The whole variable domain, remainder taken from reference TRBV5-6 and TRBJ1-6, is DAGVTQSPTHLIKTRGQQVTLRCSPKSGHDTVSWYQQALGQGPQFIFQYYEEEERQRGNFPDRFSGHQFPNYSSELNVNALLLGDSALYLCASSLDPSSYNSPLHFGNGTRLTVT.